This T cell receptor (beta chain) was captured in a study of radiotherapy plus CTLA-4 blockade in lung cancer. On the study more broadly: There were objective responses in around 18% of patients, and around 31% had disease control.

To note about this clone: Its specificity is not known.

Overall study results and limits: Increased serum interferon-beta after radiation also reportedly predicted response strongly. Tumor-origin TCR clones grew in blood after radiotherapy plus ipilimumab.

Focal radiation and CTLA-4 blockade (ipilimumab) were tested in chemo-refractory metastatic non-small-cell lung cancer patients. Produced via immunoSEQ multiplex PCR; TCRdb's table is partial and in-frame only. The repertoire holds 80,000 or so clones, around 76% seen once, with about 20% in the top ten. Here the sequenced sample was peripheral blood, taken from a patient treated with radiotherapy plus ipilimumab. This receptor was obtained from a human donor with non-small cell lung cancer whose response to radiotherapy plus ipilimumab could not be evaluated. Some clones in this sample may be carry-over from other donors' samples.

This chain's CDR3 is CASSQGRGRGPSADTQYF. The CDR3 region has the DNA TGCGCCAGCAGCCAAGGGAGAGGGAGGGGCCCGTCGGCAGATACGCAGTATTTT. The chain carries TRBV4-1 and TRBJ2-3; 7 bases are a match to TRBD2. Trimming removed 1 base from V and 4 bases from J; junction bases left unmatched: 14. The CDR3 loop spans 18 amino acids. Germline CDR1 is MGHRA and CDR2 is YSYEKL.